The rows below give T cell receptor beta chains drawn from one sample of a study of CXCR3-negative and CXCR3-positive naive CD8 T cells. TCRdb derives one entry per CDR3 protein from the 5' RACE reads, leaving out DNA. The sample has 6,000 to 8,500 distinct CDR3 sequences, and its top ten clones hold around 1%. Sequencing was carried out using naive CXCR3- CD8+ T cells from blood. These receptors came from a human donor in good health. Some clones in this sample may be carry-over from other donors' samples. The CDR3 runs from the conserved cysteine through the conserved F or W. Clone size is given for some rows only: seen once, a few or many times, or a class if the clone is expanded.

j_gene	v_gene	abundance	CDR3aa
TRBJ2-7	TRBV19	.	CASSPGRAYEQYF
TRBJ1-5	TRBV15	.	CATAATGRSNQPQHF
TRBJ2-3	TRBV27	medium-sized	CASRRFTDTQYF
TRBJ2-7	TRBV7-9	.	CASSLTTGLREQYF
TRBJ1-2	TRBV6-1	.	CASSEFRNRASNYGYTF
TRBJ2-7	TRBV7-6	medium-sized	CASSLRQGMTYEQYF
TRBJ2-5	TRBV7-9	.	CASSLAEQGAEETQYF
TRBJ2-7	TRBV29-1	medium-sized	CSVVQGPYEQYF
TRBJ2-1	TRBV29-1	medium-sized	CSVVAGGWSSEQFF
TRBJ2-3	TRBV7-9	.	CASSSDSAQDTQYF
TRBJ1-1	TRBV7-6	.	CASSLGTGYTEAFF
TRBJ2-5	TRBV4-3	.	CASSQGTGGETQYF
TRBJ2-5	TRBV20-1	medium-sized	CSARDLGVQETQYF
TRBJ2-6	TRBV9	medium-sized	CASSHRRVGAGANVLTF
TRBJ1-5	TRBV15	medium-sized	CATSLRAWGPQHF
TRBJ2-2	TRBV20-1	.	CSALLTGTKPTGELFF
TRBJ1-1	TRBV29-1	medium-sized	CSVLTGVNTEAFF
TRBJ2-1	TRBV14	medium-sized	CASSHPLGEQFF
TRBJ2-3	TRBV29-1	.	CSVERPDRGTDTQYF
TRBJ2-7	TRBV29-1	medium-sized	CSVEGTGSVYEQYF
TRBJ2-7	TRBV7-9	medium-sized	CASSGLPGQGEVYEQYF
TRBJ1-6	TRBV2	medium-sized	CASSEGQIYNSPLHF
TRBJ2-7	TRBV12-3/TRBV12-4	medium-sized	CASSLLGYEQYF
TRBJ2-2	TRBV29-1	medium-sized	CSVVATGELFF
TRBJ1-5	TRBV29-1	.	CSTRQGAFGQPQHF
TRBJ1-1	TRBV5-5	.	CASSLPPMNTEAFF
TRBJ2-1	TRBV5-1	medium-sized	CASSLNGNEQFF
TRBJ2-7	TRBV5-1	.	CASSLEPGDTYEQYF
TRBJ2-7	TRBV20-1	.	CSALEGDDYEQYF
TRBJ2-3	TRBV29-1	medium-sized	CSVGKAGENTQYF
TRBJ2-2	TRBV20-1	medium-sized	CSASPLASANTGELFF
TRBJ1-2	TRBV6-6	.	CASSYNQGNGYTF
TRBJ2-1	TRBV10-3	.	CAITPGQGEQFF
TRBJ2-1	TRBV20-1	.	CSARPGTTDTYNEQFF
TRBJ2-1	TRBV29-1	medium-sized	CSVVSLADNEQFF
TRBJ1-1	TRBV29-1	.	CSVDGDRGEAFF
TRBJ2-1	TRBV4-3	.	CASSQGLAGASSYNEQFF
TRBJ2-5	TRBV15	medium-sized	CATSRVARGLETQYF
TRBJ2-2	TRBV3-1	.	CASSLTGDTGELFF
TRBJ2-3	TRBV5-1	medium-sized	CASSVAGTTDTQYF
TRBJ2-1	TRBV25-1	medium-sized	CASSEWAGGNEQFF
TRBJ1-1	TRBV19	medium-sized	CASSPLSIGGTEAFF
TRBJ1-1	TRBV5-1	.	CASSYHPGTDEAFF
TRBJ2-1	TRBV20-1	medium-sized	CSAKYPGKYGNEQFF
TRBJ2-5	TRBV29-1	medium-sized	CSAEDREETQYF
TRBJ1-1	TRBV12-3/TRBV12-4	medium-sized	CASSLVRTGNTEAFF
TRBJ1-1	TRBV6-6	.	CASSTGARGNTEAFF
TRBJ1-6	TRBV27	.	CASSEDRDPFNSPLHF
TRBJ1-4	TRBV9	.	CASSVDGSDEKLFF
TRBJ1-3	TRBV28	.	CASSFSQSPGNTIYF
TRBJ2-1	TRBV9	medium-sized	CASSVLSGSYNEQFF
TRBJ2-1	TRBV5-1	.	CASSAGRLEQFF
TRBJ2-3	TRBV13	.	CASSAGQAADTQYF
TRBJ1-5	TRBV20-1	medium-sized	CSARDPGQVNQPQHF
TRBJ2-7	TRBV29-1	.	CSVVGGAGQYF
TRBJ2-7	TRBV5-1	.	CASSLGADLYEQYF
TRBJ2-3	TRBV7-2	medium-sized	CASSPSGGLGDTQYF
TRBJ2-2	TRBV15	.	CATSRGLREWTGELFF
TRBJ2-5	TRBV12-3/TRBV12-4	.	CASSRRGTPPLQYF
TRBJ2-5	TRBV20-1	medium-sized	CSASVTGSGETQYF